A selection of T cell receptor beta chains follows, all from one sample in a study of blood T cell repertoires in COVID-19. TCRdb's copy holds only in-frame clones and misses some; the assay was immunoSEQ multiplex PCR. The sample yields fewer than 350,000 clones, approximately 86% seen once. Specimen: peripheral blood. All receptors come from a woman between 25 and 40 years old who had recovered from COVID-19. Each CDR3 is given with its conserved first and last residue. Each record gives: J gene, D gene, V gene, clone size, CDR3 protein, CDR3 DNA. D genes are given only for firm matches. Expanded clones are given a class, and other clones once, few, many or no size at all.

TRBJ2-1,TRBD1,TRBV7-2,-,CASSLGSGTESAKQFF,TGTGCCAGCAGCTTAGGGTCGGGGACAGAATCAGCCAAGCAGTTCTTC
TRBJ2-7,-,TRBV4-1,-,CASSQQAEQYF,TGCGCCAGCAGCCAACAGGCCGAGCAGTACTTC
TRBJ1-1,TRBD1,TRBV12-3/TRBV12-4,once,CASSVKTGGAFF,TGTGCCAGCAGTGTCAAGACAGGGGGAGCTTTCTTT
TRBJ2-7,TRBD2,TRBV13,-,CASSHFLAGAPEQYF,TGTGCCAGCAGCCATTTTTTAGCGGGAGCTCCCGAGCAGTACTTC
TRBJ2-7,-,TRBV30,-,CAWSRLGLAAYDQYF,TGTGCCTGGAGTAGGTTGGGACTCGCCGCTTACGATCAGTACTTC
TRBJ2-3,TRBD1,TRBV9,-,CASSVDRVADTQYF,TGTGCCAGCAGCGTTGACAGGGTGGCAGATACGCAGTATTTT
TRBJ1-2,-,TRBV10-3,-,CAISRTELNYGYTF,TGTGCCATCAGTCGGACAGAGTTAAACTATGGCTACACCTTC
TRBJ1-6,TRBD1,TRBV7-2,-,CASSLVTGPNSPLHF,TGTGCCAGCAGCTTAGTGACAGGGCCTAATTCACCCCTCCACTTT
TRBJ2-3,-,TRBV5-1,-,CASSLGSRPDTDTQYF,TGCGCCAGCAGCTTGGGGTCCAGGCCCGACACAGATACGCAGTATTTT
TRBJ1-2,-,TRBV5-1,-,CASSLEGGDYGYTF,TGCGCCAGCAGCTTGGAAGGGGGGGACTATGGCTACACCTTC
TRBJ2-3,TRBD1,TRBV7-9,-,CASSLTIGQGRGTDTQYF,TGTGCCAGCAGCTTAACAATAGGACAGGGCCGGGGCACAGATACGCAGTATTTT
TRBJ2-4,TRBD2,TRBV4-1,-,CASSQESAGGGNIQYF,TGCGCCAGCAGCCAAGAAAGCGCGGGGGGTGGAAACATTCAGTACTTC
TRBJ2-1,-,TRBV4-1,-,CASSQMASVNEQFF,TGCGCCAGCAGCCAAATGGCAAGTGTCAATGAGCAGTTCTTC
TRBJ1-3,TRBD1,TRBV18,-,CASSPGTEGNTIYF,TGTGCCAGCTCACCCGGGACAGAGGGAAACACCATATATTTT
TRBJ1-5,TRBD1,TRBV5-4,-,CASSQGGLQPQHF,TGTGCCAGCAGCCAAGGGGGCCTTCAGCCCCAGCATTTT
TRBJ2-1,TRBD1,TRBV19,-,CASIRTGGAFHEQFF,TGTGCCAGTATAAGGACAGGGGGCGCTTTCCATGAGCAGTTCTTC
TRBJ1-2,TRBD1,TRBV28,once,CASSGTGVYGYTF,TGTGCCAGCAGTGGGACAGGGGTGTATGGCTACACCTTC
TRBJ2-5,TRBD2,TRBV5-1,-,CASSSRTSGGRETQYF,TGCGCCAGCAGCTCCCGGACTAGCGGGGGTCGAGAGACCCAGTACTTC
TRBJ2-5,-,TRBV4-2,once,CASSQDSLSQETQYF,TGTGCCAGCAGCCAAGACAGTTTAAGCCAAGAGACCCAGTACTTC
TRBJ2-7,TRBD2,TRBV4-3,-,CASSQAGTSGRNEQYF,TGCGCCAGCAGCCAAGCCGGGACTAGCGGGAGGAACGAGCAGTACTTC
TRBJ1-1,-,TRBV7-9,-,CASSYGENTEAFF,TGTGCCAGCAGCTACGGAGAGAACACTGAAGCTTTCTTT
TRBJ1-4,-,TRBV6-1,few,CASSERQSGGEKLFF,TGTGCCAGCAGTGAAAGGCAGTCCGGGGGTGAAAAACTGTTTTTT
TRBJ1-5,-,TRBV7-8,few,CASSPAAPGAQHF,TGTGCCAGCAGCCCAGCAGCCCCGGGGGCCCAGCATTTT
TRBJ1-2,-,TRBV4-1,once,CASSQLPAGANYGYTF,TGCGCCAGCAGCCAACTACCCGCCGGAGCCAACTATGGCTACACCTTC
TRBJ2-4,TRBD1,TRBV30,-,CAWGTGLTIQYF,TGTGCCTGGGGGACAGGCTTAACCATTCAGTACTTC
TRBJ2-5,-,TRBV6-2/TRBV6-3,-,CASSYSGTGLEEETQYF,TGTGCCAGCAGTTACTCGGGAACAGGGCTAGAAGAAGAGACCCAGTACTTC
TRBJ1-1,-,TRBV6-2/TRBV6-3,-,CASSYAVNTEAFF,TGTGCCAGCAGTTACGCGGTGAACACTGAAGCTTTCTTT
TRBJ2-1,-,TRBV7-3,-,CASSLMGGDLNEQFF,TGTGCCAGCAGCTTAATGGGGGGAGATTTAAATGAGCAGTTCTTC
TRBJ2-7,-,TRBV27,-,CASSFLGQHYEQYF,TGTGCCAGCAGTTTCCTGGGCCAGCACTACGAGCAGTACTTC
TRBJ1-5,-,TRBV19,-,CASSQDNVPNQPQHF,TGTGCCAGTAGCCAGGACAACGTCCCCAATCAGCCCCAGCATTTT
TRBJ2-7,-,TRBV11-2,-,CASSPWTRGDEQYF,TGTGCCAGCAGCCCATGGACCCGCGGGGACGAGCAGTACTTC
TRBJ1-2,-,TRBV5-4,-,CASSLSERHYGYTF,TGTGCCAGCAGCTTGTCGGAGCGGCACTATGGCTACACCTTC
TRBJ1-2,TRBD1,TRBV12-3/TRBV12-4,-,CASSRQGALGYTF,TGTGCCAGCAGCCGACAGGGGGCACTTGGCTACACCTTC
TRBJ1-4,-,TRBV28,-,CASSLFSGQLREKLFF,TGTGCCAGCAGTTTATTTAGCGGCCAGTTGCGGGAAAAACTGTTTTTT
TRBJ1-2,TRBD1,TRBV28,many,CASSLPKTGTGVGYTF,TGTGCCAGCAGTCTCCCCAAAACCGGGACAGGTGTTGGCTACACCTTC
TRBJ1-1,TRBD1,TRBV30,-,CAWTPTGWNTEAFF,TGTGCCTGGACCCCGACAGGGTGGAACACTGAAGCTTTCTTT
TRBJ2-1,TRBD2,TRBV5-1,-,CASSWRGLAGHDEQFF,TGCGCCAGCAGCTGGCGGGGACTAGCGGGACACGATGAGCAGTTCTTC
TRBJ2-7,TRBD1,TRBV11-2,-,CASSLIGQGASLGEQYF,TGTGCCAGCAGCTTAATTGGACAGGGGGCTTCTCTCGGCGAGCAGTACTTC
TRBJ2-1,TRBD2,TRBV19,-,CASSLLAGIYNEQFF,TGTGCCAGTAGCCTGTTAGCGGGGATATACAATGAGCAGTTCTTC
TRBJ2-1,-,TRBV7-8,-,CASSLVESGDEQFF,TGTGCCAGCAGCTTAGTGGAGAGTGGTGATGAGCAGTTCTTC
TRBJ1-3,-,TRBV5-6,once,CASSPGGSSGNTIYF,TGTGCCAGCAGCCCCGGCGGGTCCTCTGGAAACACCATATATTTT
TRBJ2-7,TRBD1,TRBV4-1,few,CASSYPGQGSYEQYF,TGCGCCAGCAGCTATCCGGGACAGGGCTCCTACGAGCAGTACTTC
TRBJ2-3,TRBD2,TRBV6-5,-,CASSLAGGPTDTQYF,TGTGCCAGCAGTTTGGCGGGGGGGCCCACAGATACGCAGTATTTT
TRBJ1-2,TRBD1,TRBV2,-,CASSLMGTGFNYGYTF,TGTGCCAGCAGTCTAATGGGGACAGGATTTAACTATGGCTACACCTTC
TRBJ1-1,-,TRBV7-8,-,CASSSGVVTEAFF,TGTGCCAGCAGCTCAGGGGTTGTCACTGAAGCTTTCTTT
TRBJ1-5,TRBD1,TRBV18,-,CASSPDRGTAQPQHF,TGTGCCAGCTCACCGGACCGGGGGACAGCACAGCCCCAGCATTTT
TRBJ1-6,TRBD1,TRBV19,-,CASSPGTGTNSPLHF,TGTGCCAGTAGTCCTGGGACAGGGACTAATTCACCCCTCCACTTT
TRBJ2-1,-,TRBV5-1,-,CASSLSVVLNNEQFF,TGCGCCAGCAGCTTGTCGGTAGTTTTGAACAATGAGCAGTTCTTC
TRBJ1-2,TRBD1,TRBV6-5,-,CASSYSITGVEYGYTF,TGTGCCAGCAGTTACTCGATTACAGGGGTAGAATATGGCTACACCTTC
TRBJ2-7,TRBD1,TRBV19,-,CASSTDRGAFEQYF,TGTGCCAGTAGTACCGACAGGGGTGCCTTCGAGCAGTACTTC
TRBJ1-2,-,TRBV28,-,CASSSPGAAWGGYTF,TGTGCCAGCAGTTCCCCAGGGGCCGCTTGGGGAGGCTACACCTTC
TRBJ2-2,TRBD1,TRBV5-1,-,CASSLTGENTGELFF,TGCGCCAGCAGCTTGACAGGGGAGAACACCGGGGAGCTGTTTTTT
TRBJ2-3,-,TRBV4-1,-,CASSPRTGSTDTQYF,TGCGCCAGCAGCCCCCGCACAGGTAGCACAGATACGCAGTATTTT
TRBJ2-7,TRBD1,TRBV6-6,once,CASSADRGAAYEQYF,TGTGCCAGCAGTGCCGACAGGGGGGCGGCCTACGAGCAGTACTTC
TRBJ1-1,TRBD1,TRBV5-1,-,CASSLRQGVGTEAFF,TGCGCCAGCAGCTTAAGGCAGGGGGTGGGCACTGAAGCTTTCTTT